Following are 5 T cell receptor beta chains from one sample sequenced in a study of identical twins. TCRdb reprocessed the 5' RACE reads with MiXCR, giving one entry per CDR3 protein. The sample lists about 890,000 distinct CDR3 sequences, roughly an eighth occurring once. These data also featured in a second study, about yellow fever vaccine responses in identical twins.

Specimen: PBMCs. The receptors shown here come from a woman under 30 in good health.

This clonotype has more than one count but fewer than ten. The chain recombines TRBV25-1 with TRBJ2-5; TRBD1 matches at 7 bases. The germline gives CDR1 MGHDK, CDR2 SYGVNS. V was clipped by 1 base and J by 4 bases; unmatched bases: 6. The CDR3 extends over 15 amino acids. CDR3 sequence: CASSESETGPETQYF. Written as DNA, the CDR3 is TGTGCCAGCAGTGAATCTGAGACAGGGCCAGAGACCCAGTACTTC.

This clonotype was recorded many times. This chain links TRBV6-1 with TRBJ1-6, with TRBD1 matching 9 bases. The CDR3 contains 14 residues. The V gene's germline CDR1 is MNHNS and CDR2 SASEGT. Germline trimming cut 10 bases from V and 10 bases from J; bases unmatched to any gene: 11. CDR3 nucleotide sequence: TGTGCCACCCGGGACAGGGTTCAAGGATCACCCCTCCACTTT. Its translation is CATRDRVQGSPLHF.

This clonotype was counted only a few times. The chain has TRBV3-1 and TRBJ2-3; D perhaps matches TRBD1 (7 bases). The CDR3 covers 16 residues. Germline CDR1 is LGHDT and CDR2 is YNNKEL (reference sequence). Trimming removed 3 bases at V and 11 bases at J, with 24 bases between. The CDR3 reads CASSQEGRGKNRGQYF. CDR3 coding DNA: TGTGCCAGCAGCCAGGAAGGTCGGGGGAAGAACAGGGGGCAGTATTTT.

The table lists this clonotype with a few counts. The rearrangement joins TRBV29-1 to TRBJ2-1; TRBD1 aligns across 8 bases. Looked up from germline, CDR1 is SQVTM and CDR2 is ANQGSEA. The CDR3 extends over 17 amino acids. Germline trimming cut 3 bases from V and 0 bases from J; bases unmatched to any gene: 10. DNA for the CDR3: TGCAGCGTTGAGACAGGGGCGTACGCCAGCTCCTACAATGAGCAGTTCTTC. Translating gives CSVETGAYASSYNEQFF.

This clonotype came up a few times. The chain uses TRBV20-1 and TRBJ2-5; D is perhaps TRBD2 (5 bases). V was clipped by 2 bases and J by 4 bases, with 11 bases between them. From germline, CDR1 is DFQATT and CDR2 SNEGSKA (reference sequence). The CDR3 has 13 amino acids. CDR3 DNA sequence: TGCAGTGCTAGAATCAGCGGTATAGAGACCCAGTACTTC. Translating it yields CSARISGIETQYF.